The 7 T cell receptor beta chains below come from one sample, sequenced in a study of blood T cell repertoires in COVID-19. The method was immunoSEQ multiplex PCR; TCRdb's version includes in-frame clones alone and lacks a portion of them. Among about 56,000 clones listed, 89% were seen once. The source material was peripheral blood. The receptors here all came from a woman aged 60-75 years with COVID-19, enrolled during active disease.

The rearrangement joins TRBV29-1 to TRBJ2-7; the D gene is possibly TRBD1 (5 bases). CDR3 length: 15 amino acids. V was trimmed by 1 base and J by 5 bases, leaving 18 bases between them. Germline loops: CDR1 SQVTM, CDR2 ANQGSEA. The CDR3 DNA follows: TGCAGCGTTGAAGGGGCTTGGGGCGCGCGAGACGAGCAGTACTTC. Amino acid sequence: CSVEGAWGARDEQYF.

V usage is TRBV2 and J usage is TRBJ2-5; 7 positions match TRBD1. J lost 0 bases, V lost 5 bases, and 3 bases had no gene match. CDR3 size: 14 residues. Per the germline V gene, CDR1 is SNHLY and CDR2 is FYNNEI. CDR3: CASSSQGYQETQYF. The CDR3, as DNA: TGTGCCAGCAGTTCACAGGGGTACCAAGAGACCCAGTACTTC.

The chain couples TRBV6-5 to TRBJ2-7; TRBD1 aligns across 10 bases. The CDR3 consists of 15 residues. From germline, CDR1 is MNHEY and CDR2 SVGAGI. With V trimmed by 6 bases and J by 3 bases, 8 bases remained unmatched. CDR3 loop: CASRIRQGAFYEQYF. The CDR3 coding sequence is TGTGCCAGCAGGATAAGACAGGGGGCCTTCTACGAGCAGTACTTC.

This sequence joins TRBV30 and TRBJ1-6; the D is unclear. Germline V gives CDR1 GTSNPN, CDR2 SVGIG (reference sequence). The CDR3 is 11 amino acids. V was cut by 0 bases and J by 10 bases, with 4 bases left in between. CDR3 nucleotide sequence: TGTGCCTGGAGTGTACAATCACCCCTCCACTTT. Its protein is CAWSVQSPLHF.

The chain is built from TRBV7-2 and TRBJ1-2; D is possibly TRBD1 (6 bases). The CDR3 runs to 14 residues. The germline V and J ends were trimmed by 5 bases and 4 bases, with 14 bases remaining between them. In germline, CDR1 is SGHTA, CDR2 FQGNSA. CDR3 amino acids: CASSEQGQGYGYTF. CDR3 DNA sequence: TGTGCCAGCAGCGAACAGGGTCAGGGCTATGGCTACACCTTC.

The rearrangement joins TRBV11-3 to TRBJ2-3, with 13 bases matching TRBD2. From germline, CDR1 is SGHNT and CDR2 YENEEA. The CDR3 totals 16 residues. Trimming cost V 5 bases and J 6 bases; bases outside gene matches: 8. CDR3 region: CASSPGLAGTSDTQYF. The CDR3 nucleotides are TGTGCCAGCAGCCCGGGACTAGCGGGAACTTCGGATACGCAGTATTTT.

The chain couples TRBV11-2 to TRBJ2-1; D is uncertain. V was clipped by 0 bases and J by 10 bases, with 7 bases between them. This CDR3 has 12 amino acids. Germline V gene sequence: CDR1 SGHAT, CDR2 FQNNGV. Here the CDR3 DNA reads TGTGCCAGCAGCTTAGAGTCTCTCGAGCAGTTCTTC. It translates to CASSLESLEQFF.